A selection of T cell receptor beta chains follows, all from one sample in a study of identical twins. One entry per CDR3 protein, called by TCRdb with MiXCR from the 5' RACE reads. The data hold about 570,000 distinct CDR3 sequences, with nearly 10% observed a single time. The same data also contributed to another study, on yellow fever vaccine responses in identical twins.

The source material was PBMCs. Receptors were obtained from a woman aged 18-35 years in good health. Both conserved end residues are part of each CDR3.

v_call: TRBV10-3; j_call: TRBJ2-7; cdr3_aa: CAISRTSDYEQYF
v_call: TRBV24-1; j_call: TRBJ2-1; cdr3_aa: CATSDRMGSYNEQFF
v_call: TRBV24-1; j_call: TRBJ2-1; cdr3_aa: CATSDSGTSGRYRSYNEQFF
v_call: TRBV6-6; j_call: TRBJ2-5; cdr3_aa: CASSSDEKETQYF
v_call: TRBV3-1; j_call: TRBJ2-5; cdr3_aa: CASSRFGTVNGETQYF
v_call: TRBV29-1; j_call: TRBJ2-3; cdr3_aa: CSVERAAVDTQYF
v_call: TRBV20-1; j_call: TRBJ2-3; cdr3_aa: CSASSGGADTQYF
v_call: TRBV20-1; j_call: TRBJ1-4; cdr3_aa: CSARVWGANREKLFF
v_call: TRBV29-1; j_call: TRBJ2-7; cdr3_aa: CSVARTALGEQYF
v_call: TRBV20-1; j_call: TRBJ1-5; cdr3_aa: CSARIGINQPQHF
v_call: TRBV10-3; j_call: TRBJ2-3; cdr3_aa: CAISDYNLGQGADTQYF
v_call: TRBV5-1; j_call: TRBJ2-7; cdr3_aa: CASSFGTVTYEQYF
v_call: TRBV4-1; j_call: TRBJ2-2; cdr3_aa: CASSQGTGQGDTGELFF
v_call: TRBV28; j_call: TRBJ1-3; cdr3_aa: CASRFRGVAGNTIYF
v_call: TRBV18; j_call: TRBJ2-5; cdr3_aa: CASSPRAIQETQYF
v_call: TRBV10-2; j_call: TRBJ2-1; cdr3_aa: CASSEPMAASGRSNEQFF
v_call: TRBV29-1; j_call: TRBJ2-1; cdr3_aa: CSVQGLAGAYNEQFF
v_call: TRBV10-1; j_call: TRBJ2-7; cdr3_aa: CASSPRAQSYEQYF
v_call: TRBV12-3/TRBV12-4; j_call: TRBJ2-7; cdr3_aa: CASSQYSGGYEQYF
v_call: TRBV5-1; j_call: TRBJ2-1; cdr3_aa: CASSLKDVEQFF
v_call: TRBV6-2/TRBV6-3; j_call: TRBJ1-1; cdr3_aa: CASSYSTGQGDTEAFF
v_call: TRBV20-1; j_call: TRBJ1-6; cdr3_aa: CSARQGGNSPLHF
v_call: TRBV20-1; j_call: TRBJ2-1; cdr3_aa: CSAFFPGKYNEQFF
v_call: TRBV29-1; j_call: TRBJ1-2; cdr3_aa: CSVPPSSNYGYTF
v_call: TRBV4-3; j_call: TRBJ2-5; cdr3_aa: CASSQDWGTARNF
v_call: TRBV10-3; j_call: TRBJ2-1; cdr3_aa: CATTRQGDYNEQFF
v_call: TRBV7-9; j_call: TRBJ2-7; cdr3_aa: CASTLAGLSYEQYF
v_call: TRBV5-4; j_call: TRBJ2-2; cdr3_aa: CASSSYRTSGRTSGTGELFF
v_call: TRBV20-1; j_call: TRBJ1-1; cdr3_aa: CSAPRGQGSTEAFF
v_call: TRBV20-1; j_call: TRBJ2-2; cdr3_aa: CSARDVLATDTGELFF
v_call: TRBV20-1; j_call: TRBJ2-3; cdr3_aa: CSARDSLAVNTDTQYF
v_call: TRBV7-9; j_call: TRBJ2-7; cdr3_aa: CASRPVGTYEQYF
v_call: TRBV29-1; j_call: TRBJ2-7; cdr3_aa: CSVVRDRGYEQYF
v_call: TRBV12-3/TRBV12-4; j_call: TRBJ2-1; cdr3_aa: CASSASGESYNEQFF
v_call: TRBV24-1; j_call: TRBJ2-1; cdr3_aa: CATSDTAGDSYNEQFF
v_call: TRBV12-3/TRBV12-4; j_call: TRBJ2-7; cdr3_aa: CASSPPDAYEQYF
v_call: TRBV6-2/TRBV6-3; j_call: TRBJ2-2; cdr3_aa: CASRDLLAGGYANTGELFF
v_call: TRBV12-3/TRBV12-4; j_call: TRBJ2-1; cdr3_aa: CASSLLLASGSYNEQFF
v_call: TRBV4-2; j_call: TRBJ2-1; cdr3_aa: CASSPGSQGTAYNEQFF
v_call: TRBV15; j_call: TRBJ2-5; cdr3_aa: CATSRASGGGKETQYF
v_call: TRBV2; j_call: TRBJ2-2; cdr3_aa: CASSATAGGTGELFF
v_call: TRBV5-6; j_call: TRBJ2-3; cdr3_aa: CASSLERTRITDTQYF
v_call: TRBV12-3/TRBV12-4; j_call: TRBJ2-1; cdr3_aa: CASRTGTIEQFF
v_call: TRBV20-1; j_call: TRBJ2-3; cdr3_aa: CSASWTGGTDTQYF
v_call: TRBV5-1; j_call: TRBJ2-2; cdr3_aa: CASSGNLAYTGELFF
v_call: TRBV7-2; j_call: TRBJ2-5; cdr3_aa: CASSPPGRGETQYF
v_call: TRBV5-1; j_call: TRBJ2-1; cdr3_aa: CASSPGKGGRNEQFF
v_call: TRBV5-1; j_call: TRBJ2-2; cdr3_aa: CASSAKGTGELFF
v_call: TRBV4-2; j_call: TRBJ2-3; cdr3_aa: CASSQDSSGRGASDTQYF
v_call: TRBV20-1; j_call: TRBJ2-3; cdr3_aa: CSASGSEPRTDTQYF
v_call: TRBV2; j_call: TRBJ2-7; cdr3_aa: CASSEAGTGAAEQYF
v_call: TRBV6-1; j_call: TRBJ2-6; cdr3_aa: CASSDHSGANVLTF
v_call: TRBV5-1; j_call: TRBJ1-4; cdr3_aa: CASSPRTDKYGEKLFF
v_call: TRBV10-2; j_call: TRBJ1-5; cdr3_aa: CASRKGDFSNQPQHF
v_call: TRBV29-1; j_call: TRBJ2-7; cdr3_aa: CSADRDSIYEQYF
v_call: TRBV27; j_call: TRBJ2-1; cdr3_aa: CASSLVGGDGHEQFF